The 15 T cell receptor beta chains below come from one sample, sequenced in a study of T-cell memory formation after mild COVID-19. Using its own MiXCR run on the 5' RACE reads, TCRdb lists one record per CDR3 protein. The sample contains hundreds of thousands of distinct CDR3 sequences, roughly a quarter of which appear only once. Sequenced material: PBMCs or a T cell subset sorted from them (not recorded which). Receptor source: an adult woman who had mild COVID-19 (a few samples of this study predate the infection). Cell type and time point are not known.

This clonotype was picked up a small number of times. The chain has TRBV2 and TRBJ2-2, with 7 bases aligning to TRBD1. Germline values: CDR1 SNHLY, CDR2 FYNNEI. Unmatched junction bases numbered 8, after V lost 2 bases and J lost 5 bases. This CDR3 is built from 16 residues. Here the CDR3 DNA reads TGTGCCAGCAGTGAAAACTGGGACAGACGGACCGGGGAGCTGTTTTTT. Protein sequence: CASSENWDRRTGELFF.

This clonotype showed up just a few times. The chain couples TRBV12-3 or TRBV12-4 to TRBJ2-7; 8 bases fit TRBD2. After removal of 6 bases from V and 3 bases from J, the junction contained 4 bases not matched to a gene. The CDR3 runs to 13 residues. The CDR3 spells CASSTSGLYEQYF. In DNA, the CDR3 is TGTGCCAGCAGCACTAGCGGCCTCTACGAGCAGTACTTC.

This clonotype was seen a few times. The rearrangement joins TRBV20-1 to TRBJ2-7, with 11 bases fitting TRBD2. This CDR3 has 17 residues. Germline lookup yields CDR1 DFQATT and CDR2 SNEGSKA (reference sequence). The trim removed 4 bases at V and 0 bases at J, leaving 11 bases unmatched. The CDR3 DNA sequence: TGCAGTGCTACGATAGCGGGAGGGCCGGGGAGCTCCTACGAGCAGTACTTC. Its translation is CSATIAGGPGSSYEQYF.

This clonotype appeared a few times. The chain links TRBV14 to TRBJ2-1; 7 bases match TRBD1. This CDR3 region has 16 residues. Trimming at V came to 2 bases and at J to 3 bases, leaving 7 bases not matched to a gene. Germline V gene sequence: CDR1 SGHDN, CDR2 FVKESK. The DNA of the CDR3 is TGTGCCAGCAGCCAAAAGGGACAGCCTATCTACAATGAGCAGTTCTTC. Translation: CASSQKGQPIYNEQFF. Full variable domain (missing parts from reference TRBV14 and TRBJ2-1): EAGVTQFPSHSVIEKGQTVTLRCDPISGHDNLYWYRRVMGKEIKFLLHFVKESKQDESGMPNNRFLAERTGGTYSTLKVQPAELEDSGVYFCASSQKGQPIYNEQFFGPGTRLTVL.

CDR3: CASSLRPFTDTQYF. The CDR3 nucleotides are TGTGCCAGCAGTTTAAGACCGTTCACAGATACGCAGTATTTT. The V call is TRBV12-3 or TRBV12-4, the J call TRBJ2-3, with D unresolved. CDR3 size: 14 residues. The V gene lost 2 bases and the J gene lost 2 bases, with 8 bases spanning the gap.

J is TRBJ2-2 and V is TRBV20-1, with TRBD1 identical over 10 bases. This CDR3 has 17 amino acids. The V and J ends lost 0 bases and 5 bases, in that order; junction bases with no gene match: 9. Looked up from germline, CDR1 is DFQATT and CDR2 is SNEGSKA (reference sequence). CDR3 DNA: TGCAGTGCTAGAGATCGGGTCGGGACAGGGGTGACCGGGGAGCTGTTTTTT. Translating it yields CSARDRVGTGVTGELFF.

The V call is TRBV9, the J call TRBJ1-2; D remains unclear. Germline CDR1 and CDR2: SGDLS and YYNGEE. With 0 bases removed from V and 6 bases from J, the gap between germline ends came to 15 bases. The CDR3 extends over 15 amino acids. The CDR3, as DNA: TGTGCCAGCAGCGTAGGAGCTGGGTTAGGTAATGGCTACACCTTC. Its translation is CASSVGAGLGNGYTF.

This clonotype was picked up a small number of times. This chain links TRBV6-5 with TRBJ2-5; D is perhaps TRBD1 (5 bases). CDR3 length: 13 amino acids. Germline V gives CDR1 MNHEY, CDR2 SVGAGI. Trimming took off 5 bases at V and 5 bases at J, with 12 bases between the two ends. CDR3 in amino acids: CASSTRVYETQYF. The DNA of the CDR3 is TGTGCCAGCAGTACCAGGGTTTACGAGACCCAGTACTTC.

The chain recombines TRBV6-5 with TRBJ1-1, with D possibly TRBD1 on 6 matching bases. V shed 5 bases and J shed 10 bases, with 14 bases lying between them. The CDR3 contains 12 residues. The V gene's germline CDR1 is MNHEY and CDR2 SVGAGI. CDR3 region: CASSRNREGAFF. The CDR3 DNA is TGTGCCAGCAGTCGGAACAGGGAGGGAGCTTTCTTT.

V usage is TRBV24-1 and J usage is TRBJ1-2; D gene unclear. The CDR3 loop spans 17 amino acids. Germline lookup yields CDR1 KGHDR and CDR2 SFDVKD. Between the trimmed V and J ends, which lost 4 bases and 4 bases, there was a span of 21 bases. The CDR3 loop reads CATSEPTPQDGLYGYTF. The CDR3 DNA sequence: TGTGCCACCAGTGAGCCAACACCGCAAGACGGCCTCTATGGCTACACCTTC.

The rearrangement links TRBV20-1 to TRBJ2-1; 9 nucleotides align to TRBD2. The CDR3 spans 15 residues. Trimming took 4 bases from V and 8 from J; bases not matched to a gene: 12. Germline CDR1 reads DFQATT; CDR2 reads SNEGSKA (reference sequence). CDR3 residues: CSAIPLREGVHEQFF. CDR3 nucleotide sequence: TGCAGTGCTATCCCCTTGCGGGAGGGCGTCCATGAGCAGTTCTTC.

The CDR3 loop reads CASSLRGPGTRSNEQFF. Here the CDR3 DNA reads TGTGCCAGCAGCTTAAGGGGCCCCGGGACTAGAAGCAATGAGCAGTTCTTC. The chain has TRBV7-2 and TRBJ2-1; TRBD2 aligns across 8 bases. Germline CDR1 reads SGHTA; CDR2 reads FQGNSA. The CDR3 runs 17 residues. V dropped 2 bases and J dropped 6; count of bases not matched to a gene: 12.

This rearrangement joins TRBV29-1 to TRBJ2-1; D gene unclear. CDR3 length: 14 amino acids. Trimming removed 4 bases at V and 1 base at J, with 11 bases between. Germline V gives CDR1 SQVTM, CDR2 ANQGSEA. CDR3 region: CSVVGLRSYNEQFF. CDR3 DNA sequence: TGCAGCGTTGTTGGCTTACGATCCTACAATGAGCAGTTCTTC.

The genes are TRBV7-9 and TRBJ2-7; TRBD1 or TRBD2 may be the D gene (6 bases each). Germline loops: CDR1 SEHNR, CDR2 FQNEAQ (reference sequence). V shed 5 bases and J shed 5 bases, with 10 bases lying between them. The CDR3 runs 12 residues. The DNA for the CDR3 is TGTGCCAGCAGCGGCCGGGGGCACGAGCAGTACTTC. Protein product: CASSGRGHEQYF.

This clonotype was seen a handful of times. The V and J genes are TRBV7-2 and TRBJ2-7, with 7 bases lining up with TRBD2. CDR1 and CDR2 (germline): SGHTA, FQGNSA. The CDR3 runs 16 residues. The V gene end was trimmed by 6 bases and the J gene end by 6 bases; junction bases not matched to a gene: 17. In DNA form, the CDR3 reads TGTGCCAGCAGTATGGACTCCGGGACTACCCCCATCGAGCAGTACTTC. Amino acid sequence: CASSMDSGTTPIEQYF.